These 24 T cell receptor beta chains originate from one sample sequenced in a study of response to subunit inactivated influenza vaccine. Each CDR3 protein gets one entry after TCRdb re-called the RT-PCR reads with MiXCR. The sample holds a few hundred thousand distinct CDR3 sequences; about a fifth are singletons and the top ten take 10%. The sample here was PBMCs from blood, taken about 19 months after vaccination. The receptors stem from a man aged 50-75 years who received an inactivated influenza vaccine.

Here the CDR3 reads CASSLQGASNYGYTF. The CDR3 DNA follows: TGTGCCAGCAGTCTACAGGGGGCCTCTAACTATGGCTACACCTTC. The chain recombines TRBV28 with TRBJ1-2; 9 bases are shared with TRBD1. There are 15 residues in the CDR3. Losses at the gene ends were 5 bases for V and 0 bases for J; bases not matched to a gene: 4. In germline, CDR1 is MDHEN, CDR2 SYDVKM.

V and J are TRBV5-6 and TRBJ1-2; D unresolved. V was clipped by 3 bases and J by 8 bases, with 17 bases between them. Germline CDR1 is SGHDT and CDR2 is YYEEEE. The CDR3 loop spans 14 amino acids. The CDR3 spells CASSSGPKGRGYTF. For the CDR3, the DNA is TGTGCCAGCAGCTCTGGGCCAAAAGGCAGAGGCTACACCTTC.

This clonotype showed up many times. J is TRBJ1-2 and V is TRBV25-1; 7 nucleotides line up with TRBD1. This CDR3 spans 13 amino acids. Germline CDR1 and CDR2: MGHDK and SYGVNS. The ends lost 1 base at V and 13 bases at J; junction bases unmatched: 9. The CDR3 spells CASSESPGTACTF. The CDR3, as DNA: TGTGCCAGCAGTGAATCACCGGGGACAGCCTGCACCTTC.

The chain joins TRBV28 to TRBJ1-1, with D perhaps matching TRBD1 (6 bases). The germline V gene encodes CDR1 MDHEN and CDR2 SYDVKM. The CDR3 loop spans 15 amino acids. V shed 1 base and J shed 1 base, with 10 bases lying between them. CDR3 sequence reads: CASSLFVTGNTEAFF. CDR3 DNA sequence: TGTGCCAGCAGTTTATTTGTGACAGGGAACACTGAAGCTTTCTTT.

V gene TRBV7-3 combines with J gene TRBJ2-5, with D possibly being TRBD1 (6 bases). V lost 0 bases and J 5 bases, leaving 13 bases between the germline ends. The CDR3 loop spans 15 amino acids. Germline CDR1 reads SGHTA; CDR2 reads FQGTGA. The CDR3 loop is CASSLTGTRGETQYF. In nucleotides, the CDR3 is TGTGCCAGCAGCTTAACCGGAACAAGGGGGGAGACCCAGTACTTC.

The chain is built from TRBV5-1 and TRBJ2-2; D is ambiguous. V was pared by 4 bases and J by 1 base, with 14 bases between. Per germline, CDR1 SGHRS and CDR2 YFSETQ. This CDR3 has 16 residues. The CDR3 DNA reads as TGCGCCAGCAGCCCACAGTGGGTCAAGAACACCGGGGAGCTGTTTTTT. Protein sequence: CASSPQWVKNTGELFF.

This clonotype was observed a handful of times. The CDR3 loop reads CASSRSGGLSLHF. CDR3 coding DNA: TGCGCCAGCAGCCGCTCCGGGGGCCTTTCCCTCCACTTT. V gene TRBV5-1 combines with J gene TRBJ1-6; D is perhaps TRBD1 (6 bases). The CDR3 runs to 13 residues. Trimming removed 4 bases at V and 14 bases at J, with 16 bases between. The germline V gene encodes CDR1 SGHRS and CDR2 YFSETQ.

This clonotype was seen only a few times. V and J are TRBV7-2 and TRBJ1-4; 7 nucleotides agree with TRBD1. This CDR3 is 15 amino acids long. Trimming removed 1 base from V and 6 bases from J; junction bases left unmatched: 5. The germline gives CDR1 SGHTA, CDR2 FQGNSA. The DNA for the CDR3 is TGTGCCAGCAGCTTAGGGCCGACAGGGTATGAAAAACTGTTTTTT. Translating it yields CASSLGPTGYEKLFF.

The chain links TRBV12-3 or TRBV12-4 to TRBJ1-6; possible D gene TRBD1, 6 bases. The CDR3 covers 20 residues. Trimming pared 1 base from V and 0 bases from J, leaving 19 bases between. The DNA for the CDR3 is TGTGCCAGCAGTTTAGAAAGGGGGGACTCACCCCGCTCCTATAATTCACCCCTCCACTTT. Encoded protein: CASSLERGDSPRSYNSPLHF.

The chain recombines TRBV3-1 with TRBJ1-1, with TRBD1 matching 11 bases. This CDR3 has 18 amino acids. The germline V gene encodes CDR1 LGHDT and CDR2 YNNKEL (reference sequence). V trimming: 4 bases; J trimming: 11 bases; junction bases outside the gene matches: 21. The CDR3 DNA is TGTGCCAGCAGCCCGAAGAGTACCGGACAGGGGGCGCGAGGGAAGGCTTTCTTT. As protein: CASSPKSTGQGARGKAFF.

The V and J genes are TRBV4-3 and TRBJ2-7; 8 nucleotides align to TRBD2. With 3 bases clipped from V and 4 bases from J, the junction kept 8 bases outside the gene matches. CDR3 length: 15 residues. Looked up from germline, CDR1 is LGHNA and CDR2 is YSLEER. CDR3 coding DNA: TGCGCCAGCAGCCAGTACCGCGGGGGGATTTACGAGCAGTACTTC. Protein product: CASSQYRGGIYEQYF.

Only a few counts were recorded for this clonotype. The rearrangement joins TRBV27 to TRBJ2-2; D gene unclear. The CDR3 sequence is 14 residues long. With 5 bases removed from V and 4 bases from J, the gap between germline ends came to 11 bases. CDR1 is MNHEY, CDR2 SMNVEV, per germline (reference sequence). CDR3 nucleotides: TGTGCCAGCAGTCTCCGGGTTGGCACCGGGGAGCTGTTTTTT. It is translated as CASSLRVGTGELFF.

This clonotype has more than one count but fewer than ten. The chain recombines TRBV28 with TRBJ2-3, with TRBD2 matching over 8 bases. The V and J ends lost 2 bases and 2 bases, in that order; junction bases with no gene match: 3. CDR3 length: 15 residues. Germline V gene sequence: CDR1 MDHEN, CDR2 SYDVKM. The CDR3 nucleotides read TGTGCCAGCAGTTTAATGGGACTAGACACAGATACGCAGTATTTT. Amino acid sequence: CASSLMGLDTDTQYF.

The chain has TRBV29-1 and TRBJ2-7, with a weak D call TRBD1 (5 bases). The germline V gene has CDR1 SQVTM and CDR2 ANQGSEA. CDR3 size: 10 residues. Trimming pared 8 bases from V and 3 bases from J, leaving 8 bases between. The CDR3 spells CSIQDYEQYF. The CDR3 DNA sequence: TGCAGCATACAGGACTACGAGCAGTACTTC.

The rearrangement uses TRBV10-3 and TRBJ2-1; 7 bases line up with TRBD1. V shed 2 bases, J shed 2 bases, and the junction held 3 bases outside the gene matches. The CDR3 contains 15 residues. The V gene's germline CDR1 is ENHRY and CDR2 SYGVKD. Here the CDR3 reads CAISERQGPYNEQFF. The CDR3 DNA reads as TGTGCCATCAGTGAGCGACAGGGCCCCTACAATGAGCAGTTCTTC.

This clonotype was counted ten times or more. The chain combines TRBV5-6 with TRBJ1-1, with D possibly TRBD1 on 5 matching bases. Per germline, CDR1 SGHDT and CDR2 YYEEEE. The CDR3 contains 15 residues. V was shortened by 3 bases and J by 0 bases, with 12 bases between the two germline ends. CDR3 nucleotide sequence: TGTGCCAGCAGCTCACCGGGGGTCATGAACACTGAAGCTTTCTTT. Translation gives CASSSPGVMNTEAFF.

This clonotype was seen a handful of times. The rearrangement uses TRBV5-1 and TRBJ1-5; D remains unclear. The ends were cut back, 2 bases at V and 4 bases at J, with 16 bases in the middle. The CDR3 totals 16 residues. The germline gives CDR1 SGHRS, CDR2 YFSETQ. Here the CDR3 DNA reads TGCGCCAGCAGCTTTTCCCCGGTAGACCAAAATCAGCCCCAGCATTTT. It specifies CASSFSPVDQNQPQHF.

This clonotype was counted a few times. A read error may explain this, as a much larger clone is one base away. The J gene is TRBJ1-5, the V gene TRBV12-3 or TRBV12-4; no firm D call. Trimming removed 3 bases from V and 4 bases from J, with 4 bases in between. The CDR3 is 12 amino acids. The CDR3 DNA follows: TGTGCCAGCAGTTTTGGGAATCAGCCCCAGCATTTT. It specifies CASSFGNQPQHF.

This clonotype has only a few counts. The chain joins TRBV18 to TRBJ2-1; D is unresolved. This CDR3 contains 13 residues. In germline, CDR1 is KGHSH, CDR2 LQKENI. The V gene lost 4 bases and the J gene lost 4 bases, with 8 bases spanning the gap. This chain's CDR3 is CASSQQSYNEQFF. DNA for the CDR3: TGTGCCAGCTCACAGCAGTCATACAATGAGCAGTTCTTC.

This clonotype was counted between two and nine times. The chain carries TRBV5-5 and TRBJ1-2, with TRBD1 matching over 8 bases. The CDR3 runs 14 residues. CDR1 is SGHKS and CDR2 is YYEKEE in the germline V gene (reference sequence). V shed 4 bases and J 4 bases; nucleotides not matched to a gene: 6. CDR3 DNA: TGTGCCAGCAGCGCGGGACAGGCGAGCTATGGCTACACCTTC. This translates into CASSAGQASYGYTF.

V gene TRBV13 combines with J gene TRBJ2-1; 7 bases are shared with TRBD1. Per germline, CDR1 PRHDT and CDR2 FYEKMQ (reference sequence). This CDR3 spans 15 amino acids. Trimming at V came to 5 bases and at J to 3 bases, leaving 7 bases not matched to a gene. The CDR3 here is CASSINRDSYNEQFF. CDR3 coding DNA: TGTGCCAGCAGCATAAACCGGGACAGCTACAATGAGCAGTTCTTC.

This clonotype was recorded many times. The CDR3 reads CSVGDVFSYEQYF. CDR3 DNA sequence: TGCAGCGTCGGGGACGTTTTCTCCTACGAGCAGTACTTC. This chain connects TRBV29-1 to TRBJ2-7, with D possibly being TRBD1 or TRBD2 (5 bases each). The CDR3 has 13 amino acids. V shed 6 bases and J shed 0 bases, with 12 bases lying between them. The V gene's germline CDR1 is SQVTM and CDR2 ANQGSEA.

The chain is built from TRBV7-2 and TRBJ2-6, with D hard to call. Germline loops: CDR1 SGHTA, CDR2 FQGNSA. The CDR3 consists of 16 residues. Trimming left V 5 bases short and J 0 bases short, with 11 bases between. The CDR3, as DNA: TGTGCCAGCAGCCCTAGACTTATCTCTGGGGCCAACGTCCTGACTTTC. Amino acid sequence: CASSPRLISGANVLTF.

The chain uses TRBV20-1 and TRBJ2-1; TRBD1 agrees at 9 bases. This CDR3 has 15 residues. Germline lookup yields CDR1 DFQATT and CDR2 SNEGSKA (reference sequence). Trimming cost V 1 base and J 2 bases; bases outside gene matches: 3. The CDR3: CSARGWDRAYNEQFF. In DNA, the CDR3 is TGCAGTGCTAGAGGTTGGGACAGGGCCTACAATGAGCAGTTCTTC.